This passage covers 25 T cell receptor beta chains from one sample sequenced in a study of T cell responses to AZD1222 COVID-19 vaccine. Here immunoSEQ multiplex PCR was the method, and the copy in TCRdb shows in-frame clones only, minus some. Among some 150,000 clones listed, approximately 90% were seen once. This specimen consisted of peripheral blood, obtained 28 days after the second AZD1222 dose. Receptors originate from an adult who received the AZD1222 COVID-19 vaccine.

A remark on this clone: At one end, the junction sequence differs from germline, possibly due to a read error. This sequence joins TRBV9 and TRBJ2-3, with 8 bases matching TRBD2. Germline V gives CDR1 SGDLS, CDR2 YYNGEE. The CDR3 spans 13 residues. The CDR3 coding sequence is TGTGCCAGCAGTGTAGCGGGAACAGATACGCAGTATTTT. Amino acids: CASSVAGTDTQYF.

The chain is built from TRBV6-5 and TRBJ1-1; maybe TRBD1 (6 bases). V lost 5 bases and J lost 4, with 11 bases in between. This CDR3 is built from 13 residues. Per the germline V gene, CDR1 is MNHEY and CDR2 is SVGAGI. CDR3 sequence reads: CASSRGAGTEAFF. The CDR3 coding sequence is TGTGCCAGCAGTAGGGGGGCAGGCACTGAAGCTTTCTTT.

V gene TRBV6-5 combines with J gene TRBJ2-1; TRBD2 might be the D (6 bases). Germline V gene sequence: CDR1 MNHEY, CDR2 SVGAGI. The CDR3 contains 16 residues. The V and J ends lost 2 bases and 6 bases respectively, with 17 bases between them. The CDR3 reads CASSYPSVGSPNEQFF. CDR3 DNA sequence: TGTGCCAGCAGTTACCCTAGCGTGGGGAGCCCCAATGAGCAGTTCTTC.

The CDR3, as DNA: TGTGCCAGCAGCTTAGGGTCGGGGACCTCTTACCAGTACTTC. This sequence encodes CASSLGSGTSYQYF. The V call is TRBV7-6, the J call TRBJ2-7, with D perhaps assigned TRBD1 or TRBD2 (5 bases each). Germline V CDR1 and CDR2: SGHVS, FNYEAQ. There are 14 residues in the CDR3. V lost 1 base to trimming and J lost 10 bases, with 17 bases between them.

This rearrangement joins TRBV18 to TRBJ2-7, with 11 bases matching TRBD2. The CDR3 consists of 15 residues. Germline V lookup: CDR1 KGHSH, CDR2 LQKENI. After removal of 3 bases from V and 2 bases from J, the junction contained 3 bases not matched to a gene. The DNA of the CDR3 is TGTGCCAGCTCACCCGGGACTAGCGGTACCTACGAGCAGTACTTC. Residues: CASSPGTSGTYEQYF. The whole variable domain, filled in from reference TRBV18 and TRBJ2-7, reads NAGVMQNPRHLVRRRGQEARLRCSPMKGHSHVYWYRQLPEEGLKFMVYLQKENIIDESGMPKERFSAEFPKEGPSILRIQQVVRGDSAAYFCASSPGTSGTYEQYFGPGTRLTVT.

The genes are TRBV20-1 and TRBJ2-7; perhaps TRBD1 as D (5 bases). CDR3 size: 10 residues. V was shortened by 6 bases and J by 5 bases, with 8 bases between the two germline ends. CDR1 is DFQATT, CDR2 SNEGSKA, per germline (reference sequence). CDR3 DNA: TGCAGTGCCATGGACAACGAGCAGTACTTC. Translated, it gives CSAMDNEQYF.

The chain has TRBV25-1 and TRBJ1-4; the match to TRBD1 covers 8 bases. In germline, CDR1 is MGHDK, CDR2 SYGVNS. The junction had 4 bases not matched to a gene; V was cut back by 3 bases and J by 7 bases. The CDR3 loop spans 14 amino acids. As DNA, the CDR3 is TGTGCCAGCAGTGATGACAGGGGAGGTGAAAAACTGTTTTTT. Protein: CASSDDRGGEKLFF.

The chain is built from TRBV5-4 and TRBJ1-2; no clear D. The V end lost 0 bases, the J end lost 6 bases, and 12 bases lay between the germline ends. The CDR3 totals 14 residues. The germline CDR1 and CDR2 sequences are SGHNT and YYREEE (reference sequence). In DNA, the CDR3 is TGTGCCAGCAGCTTGGAACAAACTACCGATGGCTACACCTTC. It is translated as CASSLEQTTDGYTF.

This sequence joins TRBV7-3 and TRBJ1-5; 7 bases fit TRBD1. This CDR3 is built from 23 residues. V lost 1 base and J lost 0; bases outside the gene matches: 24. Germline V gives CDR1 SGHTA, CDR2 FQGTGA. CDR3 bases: TGTGCCAGCAGCTTAAGGACAGGACAACCTCAGACTGCTCTGAAGGGTAGCAATCAGCCCCAGCATTTT. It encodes CASSLRTGQPQTALKGSNQPQHF.

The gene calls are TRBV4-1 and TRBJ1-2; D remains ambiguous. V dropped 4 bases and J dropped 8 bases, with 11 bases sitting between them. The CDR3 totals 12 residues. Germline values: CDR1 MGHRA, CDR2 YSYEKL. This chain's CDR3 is CASSPRSGGYTF. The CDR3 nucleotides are TGCGCCAGCAGCCCTCGAAGTGGCGGCTACACCTTC.

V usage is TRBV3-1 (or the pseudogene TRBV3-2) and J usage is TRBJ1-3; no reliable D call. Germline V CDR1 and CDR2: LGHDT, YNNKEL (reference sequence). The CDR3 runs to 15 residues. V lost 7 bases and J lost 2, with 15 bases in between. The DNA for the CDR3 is TGTGCCAGCACGCCAGAGCGAGGGACTGGAAACACCATATATTTT. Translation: CASTPERGTGNTIYF.

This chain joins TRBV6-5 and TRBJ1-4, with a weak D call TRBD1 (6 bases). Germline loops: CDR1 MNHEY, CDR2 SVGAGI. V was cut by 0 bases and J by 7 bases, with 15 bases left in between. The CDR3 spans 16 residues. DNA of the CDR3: TGTGCCAGCAGTTACTCGAGGGCAGGGGCGGGTGAAAAACTGTTTTTT. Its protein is CASSYSRAGAGEKLFF.

CDR3 sequence: CASSPGQTYGYTF. In nucleotides, the CDR3 is TGTGCCAGCAGTCCCGGACAGACCTATGGCTACACCTTC. The chain uses TRBV28 and TRBJ1-2; D possibly corresponds to TRBD1 (6 bases). The CDR3 extends over 13 amino acids. CDR1 MDHEN and CDR2 SYDVKM come from the germline V gene. Deletions cut 5 bases from V and 4 bases from J, with 11 bases between.

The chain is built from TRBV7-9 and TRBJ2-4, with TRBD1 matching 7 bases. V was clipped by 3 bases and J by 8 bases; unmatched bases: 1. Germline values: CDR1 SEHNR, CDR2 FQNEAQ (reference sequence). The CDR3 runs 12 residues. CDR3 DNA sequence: TGTGCCAGCAGCTTGCAGGGGGACATTCAGTACTTC. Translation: CASSLQGDIQYF.

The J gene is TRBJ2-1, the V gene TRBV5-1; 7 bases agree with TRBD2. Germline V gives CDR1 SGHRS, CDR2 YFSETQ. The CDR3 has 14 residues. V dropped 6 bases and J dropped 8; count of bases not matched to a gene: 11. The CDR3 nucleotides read TGCGCCAGCACTCGGGGCGGGAGTTCAGATGAGCAGTTCTTC. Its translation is CASTRGGSSDEQFF.

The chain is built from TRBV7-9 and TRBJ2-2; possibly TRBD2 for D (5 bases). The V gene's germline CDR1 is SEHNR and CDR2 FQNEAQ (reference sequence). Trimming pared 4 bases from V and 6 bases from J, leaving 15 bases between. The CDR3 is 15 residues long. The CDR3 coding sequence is TGTGCCAGCAGCTCGACCTGGGTGGGAGCCGGGGAGCTGTTTTTT. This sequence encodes CASSSTWVGAGELFF.

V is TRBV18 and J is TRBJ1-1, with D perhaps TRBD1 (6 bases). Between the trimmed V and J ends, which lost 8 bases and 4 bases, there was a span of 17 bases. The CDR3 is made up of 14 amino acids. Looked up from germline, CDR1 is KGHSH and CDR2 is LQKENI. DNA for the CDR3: TGTGCCAGCCGGGGCCAGGGGCAGGGCACTGAAGCTTTCTTT. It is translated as CASRGQGQGTEAFF. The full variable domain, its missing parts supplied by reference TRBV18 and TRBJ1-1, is NAGVMQNPRHLVRRRGQEARLRCSPMKGHSHVYWYRQLPEEGLKFMVYLQKENIIDESGMPKERFSAEFPKEGPSILRIQQVVRGDSAAYFCASRGQGQGTEAFFGQGTRLTVV.

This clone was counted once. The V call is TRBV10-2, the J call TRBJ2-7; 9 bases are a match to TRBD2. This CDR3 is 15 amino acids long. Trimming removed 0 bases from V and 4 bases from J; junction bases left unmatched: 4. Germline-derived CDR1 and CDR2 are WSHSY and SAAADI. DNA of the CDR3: TGCGCCAGCAGTGAGTCTGCTAGCGGGGTTTACGAGCAGTACTTC. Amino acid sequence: CASSESASGVYEQYF.

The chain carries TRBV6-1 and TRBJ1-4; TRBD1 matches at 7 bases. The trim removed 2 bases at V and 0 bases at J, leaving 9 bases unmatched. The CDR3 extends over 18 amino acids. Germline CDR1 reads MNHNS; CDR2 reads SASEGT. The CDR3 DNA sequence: TGTGCCAGCAGTGAAAGGGGGCCCTGGGGAGCAACTAATGAAAAACTGTTTTTT. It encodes CASSERGPWGATNEKLFF.

The CDR3 protein is CASSQGAPWDEQFF. The CDR3 nucleotides are TGCGCCAGCAGCCAAGGGGCCCCCTGGGATGAGCAGTTCTTC. This chain uses TRBV4-1 with TRBJ2-1; no definite D call. The V end was cut by 1 base, the J end by 8 bases, with 12 bases between. Germline V gives CDR1 MGHRA, CDR2 YSYEKL. The CDR3 runs to 14 residues.

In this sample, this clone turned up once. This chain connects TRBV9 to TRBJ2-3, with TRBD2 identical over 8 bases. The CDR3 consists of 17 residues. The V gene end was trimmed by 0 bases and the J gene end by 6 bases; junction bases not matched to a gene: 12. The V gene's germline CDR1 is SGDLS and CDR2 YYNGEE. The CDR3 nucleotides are TGTGCCAGCAGCGTAGGCTCTAGCGGGTATAAAGCGGATACGCAGTATTTT. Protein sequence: CASSVGSSGYKADTQYF.

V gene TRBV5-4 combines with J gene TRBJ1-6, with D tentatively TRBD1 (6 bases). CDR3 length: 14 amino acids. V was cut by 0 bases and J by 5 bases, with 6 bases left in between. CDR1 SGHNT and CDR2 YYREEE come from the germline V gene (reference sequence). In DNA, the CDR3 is TGTGCCAGCAGCTTGGACAGGGATAATTCACCCCTCCACTTT. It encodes CASSLDRDNSPLHF.

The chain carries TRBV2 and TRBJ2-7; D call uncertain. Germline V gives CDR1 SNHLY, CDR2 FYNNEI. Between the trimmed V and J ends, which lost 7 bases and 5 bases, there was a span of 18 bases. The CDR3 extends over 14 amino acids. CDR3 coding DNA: TGTGCCAGCACACAAAGCAGCCAGCTGGACGAGCAGTACTTC. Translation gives CASTQSSQLDEQYF.

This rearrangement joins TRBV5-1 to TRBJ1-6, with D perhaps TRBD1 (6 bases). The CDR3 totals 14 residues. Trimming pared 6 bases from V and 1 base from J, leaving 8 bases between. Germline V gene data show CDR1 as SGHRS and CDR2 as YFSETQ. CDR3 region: CASTDSSYNSPLHF. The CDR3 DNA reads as TGCGCCAGCACGGACAGTTCCTATAATTCACCCCTCCACTTT. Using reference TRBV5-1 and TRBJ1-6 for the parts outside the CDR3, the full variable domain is KAGVTQTPRYLIKTRGQQVTLSCSPISGHRSVSWYQQTPGQGLQFLFEYFSETQRNKGNFPGRFSGRQFSNSRSEMNVSTLELGDSALYLCASTDSSYNSPLHFGNGTRLTVT.

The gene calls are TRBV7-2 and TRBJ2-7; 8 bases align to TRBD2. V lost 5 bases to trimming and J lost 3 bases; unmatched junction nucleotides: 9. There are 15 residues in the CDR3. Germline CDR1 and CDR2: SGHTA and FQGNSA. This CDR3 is CASSPRPAGDYEQYF. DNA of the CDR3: TGTGCCAGCAGCCCCCGACCAGCGGGGGACTACGAGCAGTACTTC.